Included here is one TCR beta chain sequence, with context. Antigen: not known. The data were obtained in a study of cytomegalovirus exposure and HLA in healthy donors. Across the study: The 110 or so validation repertoires used the same platform as the roughly 670 first-cohort repertoires, a later analysis reported. Broader study findings: Confirmation in vitro established that a few CMV-associated chains were specific for CMV antigens. According to a later analysis, TCR clusters from the first cohort tended to co-occur in the roughly 110 validation repertoires. The authors listed around 150 TCR beta chains as cytomegalovirus-associated.

The CDR3 is made up of 14 amino acids. With V trimmed by 2 bases and J by 2 bases, 5 bases remained unmatched. Germline V lookup: CDR1 GTSNPN, CDR2 SVGIG (reference sequence). Using immunoSEQ multiplex PCR, the repertoire was profiled, and TCRdb retains in-frame clones only, with some absent. This table has tens of thousands of clones, 90% to 95% appearing once. The chain employs TRBV30 and TRBJ1-2, with 7 bases lining up with TRBD1. This clonotype was sampled from a man in his late teens or twenties in good health and CMV-seronegative. Sequenced input: PBMCs. The CDR3 DNA reads TGTGCCTGGAGTACGGGACAGACGAACTATGGCTACACCTTC. This translates into CAWSTGQTNYGYTF.